These 2 T cell receptor beta chains were sequenced from one sample in a study of technical replicates of blood from several donors. Assay used: immunoSEQ multiplex PCR; TCRdb lists only in-frame clones, some missing. The sample records some 13,000 clones, 85% to 95% being singletons. Sequences were obtained from PBMCs. All receptors derive from a human donor in good health.

J is TRBJ1-1 and V is TRBV29-1; the match to TRBD1 covers 10 bases. This CDR3 contains 12 residues. Germline values: CDR1 SQVTM, CDR2 ANQGSEA. Trimming at V came to 7 bases and at J to 10 bases, leaving 9 bases not matched to a gene. The CDR3 reads CSGGTGDRGAFF. The CDR3 DNA reads TGCAGCGGAGGGACAGGGGACCGGGGAGCTTTCTTT.

The chain is built from TRBV5-1 and TRBJ2-1; D gene uncertain. The CDR3 is 14 amino acids. CDR1 and CDR2 from the germline V gene are SGHRS and YFSETQ. V was trimmed by 4 bases and J by 6 bases, leaving 14 bases between them. CDR3: CASSPGGSPNEQFF. CDR3 coding DNA: TGCGCCAGCAGCCCAGGTGGCTCCCCCAATGAGCAGTTCTTC.